The rows below give T cell receptor beta chains drawn from one sample of a study of siplizumab effects on memory and regulatory T cells. Assay used: immunoSEQ multiplex PCR; TCRdb lists only in-frame clones, some missing. This sample yields 100,000 to 120,000 clones, of which roughly 92% are seen a single time; approximately 1.2% belongs to the top ten. Sequenced sample: CD4+ T cells sorted from blood. The receptors stem from a human donor in good health. The CDR3 runs from the conserved cysteine through the conserved F or W. Fields, in order: J gene, clone size, D gene, V gene, CDR3 DNA, CDR3 protein. A D gene is named only where the DNA matches it firmly. Size is omitted from some rows. Given values are once, few, many or a class for expanded clones.

J gene: TRBJ1-5; clone size: .; D gene: .; V gene: TRBV7-2; CDR3 DNA: TGTGCCAGCAGCTTGAGACAGTCTAATCAGCCCCAGCATTTT; CDR3 protein: CASSLRQSNQPQHF
J gene: TRBJ1-4; clone size: .; D gene: .; V gene: TRBV5-4; CDR3 DNA: TGTGCCAGCAGCTTGGATCAGGGGCGGGAAAAACTGTTTTTT; CDR3 protein: CASSLDQGREKLFF
J gene: TRBJ2-3; clone size: .; D gene: .; V gene: TRBV6-6; CDR3 DNA: TGTGCCAGCAGCAGAAGGGATACGCAGTATTTT; CDR3 protein: CASSRRDTQYF
J gene: TRBJ2-5; clone size: .; D gene: TRBD1; V gene: TRBV18; CDR3 DNA: TGTGCCAGCTCACCGGGCCAGGGGGCTGGAGAGACCCAGTACTTC; CDR3 protein: CASSPGQGAGETQYF
J gene: TRBJ2-3; clone size: once; D gene: .; V gene: TRBV29-1; CDR3 DNA: TGCAGCGTTGGAGTCACAGGAGGCGCAGATACGCAGTATTTT; CDR3 protein: CSVGVTGGADTQYF
J gene: TRBJ1-2; clone size: .; D gene: .; V gene: TRBV5-4; CDR3 DNA: TGTGCCAGCAGCTATGCGGGCCTCGGGTATGGCTACACCTTC; CDR3 protein: CASSYAGLGYGYTF
J gene: TRBJ1-1; clone size: .; D gene: TRBD1; V gene: TRBV6-5; CDR3 DNA: TGTGCCAGCAGGCCCACAGGGGGCAGGACTGAAGCTTTCTTT; CDR3 protein: CASRPTGGRTEAFF
J gene: TRBJ1-2; clone size: once; D gene: .; V gene: TRBV5-6; CDR3 DNA: TGTGCCAGCAGCTTGGCGGGGGACTATGGCTACACCTTC; CDR3 protein: CASSLAGDYGYTF
J gene: TRBJ2-1; clone size: .; D gene: TRBD2; V gene: TRBV6-6; CDR3 DNA: TGTGCCAGCAGTTACCAGCGGGAGGGAAATGAGCAGTTCTTC; CDR3 protein: CASSYQREGNEQFF
J gene: TRBJ1-2; clone size: few; D gene: .; V gene: TRBV7-7; CDR3 DNA: TGTGCTAGCAGCCCGATGGGGGCTAACTATGGCTACACCTTC; CDR3 protein: CASSPMGANYGYTF
J gene: TRBJ1-3; clone size: .; D gene: .; V gene: TRBV6-1; CDR3 DNA: TGTGCCAGCAGTGAAGGTCACTCTGGAAACACCATATATTTT; CDR3 protein: CASSEGHSGNTIYF
J gene: TRBJ2-2; clone size: once; D gene: TRBD2; V gene: TRBV6-5; CDR3 DNA: TGTGCCAGCAGACCATCTAGCGGGGTGGGGAAATTGTTTTTT; CDR3 protein: CASRPSSGVGKLFF
J gene: TRBJ1-2; clone size: .; D gene: .; V gene: TRBV20-1; CDR3 DNA: TGCGGCCGCAGACACGGGGATGGCTACACCTTC; CDR3 protein: CGRRHGDGYTF
J gene: TRBJ2-7; clone size: .; D gene: TRBD1; V gene: TRBV5-6; CDR3 DNA: TGTGCCAGCAGCTTCACTGGGACAGCAGCATACGAGCAGTACTTC; CDR3 protein: CASSFTGTAAYEQYF
J gene: TRBJ2-1; clone size: .; D gene: .; V gene: TRBV7-9; CDR3 DNA: TGTGCCAGCAGCTTTCTTAAAACCAATAGGTTTTACAATGAGCAGTTCTTC; CDR3 protein: CASSFLKTNRFYNEQFF
J gene: TRBJ1-2; clone size: .; D gene: .; V gene: TRBV2; CDR3 DNA: TGTGCCAGCAGTGTGGGCAGGATTCTCTATGGCTACACCTTC; CDR3 protein: CASSVGRILYGYTF
J gene: TRBJ1-3; clone size: .; D gene: .; V gene: TRBV6-6; CDR3 DNA: TGTGCCAGCAGTTACGAGTACTCTGGAAACACCATATATTTT; CDR3 protein: CASSYEYSGNTIYF
J gene: TRBJ2-3; clone size: .; D gene: .; V gene: TRBV11-2; CDR3 DNA: TGTGCCAGCAGCCCCTTGACAGTATTCACAGATACGCAGTATTTT; CDR3 protein: CASSPLTVFTDTQYF
J gene: TRBJ2-1; clone size: .; D gene: TRBD2; V gene: TRBV10-3; CDR3 DNA: TGTGCCATCAGTGACCCGGGACTAAACAATGAGCAGTTCTTC; CDR3 protein: CAISDPGLNNEQFF
J gene: TRBJ1-2; clone size: .; D gene: .; V gene: TRBV5-1; CDR3 DNA: TGCGCCAGCAGCCCCCCGGGGCTAAAGGGATTAGAAAATGGCTACACCTTC; CDR3 protein: CASSPPGLKGLENGYTF
J gene: TRBJ1-1; clone size: .; D gene: TRBD1; V gene: TRBV5-1; CDR3 DNA: TGCGCCAGCAGCCCGTACCCTGGACAGGGGAACACTGAAGCTTTCTTT; CDR3 protein: CASSPYPGQGNTEAFF
J gene: TRBJ2-5; clone size: .; D gene: TRBD1; V gene: TRBV4-2; CDR3 DNA: TGTGCCAGCAGCCAAGGGGGACAGGGGGGGAACCAAGAGACCCAGTACTTC; CDR3 protein: CASSQGGQGGNQETQYF
J gene: TRBJ1-5; clone size: once; D gene: .; V gene: TRBV7-8; CDR3 DNA: TGTGCCAGCAGCATACGGGGGGGTGGGCCTAGCAATCAGCCCCAGCATTTT; CDR3 protein: CASSIRGGGPSNQPQHF
J gene: TRBJ2-7; clone size: .; D gene: .; V gene: TRBV6-6; CDR3 DNA: TGTGCCAGCAGCCCGGACGGAATCCTCGCCTACGAGCAGTACTTC; CDR3 protein: CASSPDGILAYEQYF
J gene: TRBJ2-1; clone size: .; D gene: TRBD2; V gene: TRBV5-1; CDR3 DNA: TGCGCCAGCAGCTTGGCACTAGCGGGGGGCAATGAGCAGTTCTTC; CDR3 protein: CASSLALAGGNEQFF
J gene: TRBJ1-1; clone size: .; D gene: .; V gene: TRBV29-1; CDR3 DNA: TGCGCGGGGGGGAACACTGAAGCTTTCTTT; CDR3 protein: CAGGNTEAFF
J gene: TRBJ2-3; clone size: once; D gene: TRBD1; V gene: TRBV7-9; CDR3 DNA: TGTGCCAGCAGCTTACCCGGACAGGCCTCTAGCACAGATACGCAGTATTTT; CDR3 protein: CASSLPGQASSTDTQYF
J gene: TRBJ2-1; clone size: .; D gene: TRBD2; V gene: TRBV7-9; CDR3 DNA: TGTGCCAGCAGCTTGGGTAGCGGGAGGGACAATGAGCAGTTCTTC; CDR3 protein: CASSLGSGRDNEQFF
J gene: TRBJ2-7; clone size: once; D gene: .; V gene: TRBV20-1; CDR3 DNA: TGCAGTGTCGGTGGTCCCTACGAGCAGTACTTC; CDR3 protein: CSVGGPYEQYF
J gene: TRBJ1-4; clone size: .; D gene: .; V gene: TRBV14; CDR3 DNA: TGTGCCAGCAGCCAAAATACAGCAAGTGAAAAACTGTTTTTT; CDR3 protein: CASSQNTASEKLFF
J gene: TRBJ1-6; clone size: .; D gene: .; V gene: TRBV6-5; CDR3 DNA: TGTGTTTCGGCGCTCAGCTCCTATAATTCACCCCTCCACTTT; CDR3 protein: CVSALSSYNSPLHF
J gene: TRBJ2-3; clone size: .; D gene: .; V gene: TRBV6-5; CDR3 DNA: TGTGCCAGCAGTTACGCGGGCGGGGATACGCAGTATTTT; CDR3 protein: CASSYAGGDTQYF
J gene: TRBJ2-7; clone size: .; D gene: .; V gene: TRBV11-3; CDR3 DNA: TGTGCCAGCAGCTTAGATGGCGGGGAGACCTACGAGCAGTACTTC; CDR3 protein: CASSLDGGETYEQYF
J gene: TRBJ2-1; clone size: few; D gene: TRBD2; V gene: TRBV7-2; CDR3 DNA: TGTGCCAGCAGCGGTAGTTTACTAGCGGGGGGCTATGAGCAGTTCTTC; CDR3 protein: CASSGSLLAGGYEQFF
J gene: TRBJ2-7; clone size: .; D gene: .; V gene: TRBV7-3; CDR3 DNA: TGTGCCAGCAGCTTATCCGGGGCTAGCTTTGCGCAGTACTTC; CDR3 protein: CASSLSGASFAQYF